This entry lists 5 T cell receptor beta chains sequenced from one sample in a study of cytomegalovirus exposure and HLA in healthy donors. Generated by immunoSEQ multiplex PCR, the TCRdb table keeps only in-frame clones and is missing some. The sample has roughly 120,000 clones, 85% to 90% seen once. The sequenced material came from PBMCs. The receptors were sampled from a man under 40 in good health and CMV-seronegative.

The CDR3 loop is CASSYSFGAGANVLTF. In DNA form, the CDR3 reads TGTGCCAGCAGTTACTCTTTCGGGGCTGGGGCCAACGTCCTGACTTTC. The chain carries TRBV6-5 and TRBJ2-6, with D perhaps matching TRBD2 (5 bases). V was pared by 0 bases and J by 2 bases, with 8 bases between. The CDR3 runs to 16 residues. Germline V gene data show CDR1 as MNHEY and CDR2 as SVGAGI.

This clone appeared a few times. The CDR3 nucleotides are TGTGCCAGCAGTGAATTAGGGGGATTGGGAAACACCATATATTTT. It is translated as CASSELGGLGNTIYF. The V and J genes are TRBV6-1 and TRBJ1-3; D perhaps matches TRBD1 (6 bases). This CDR3 region has 15 residues. V lost 2 bases and J 4 bases, leaving 12 bases between the germline ends. CDR1 is MNHNS, CDR2 SASEGT, per germline.

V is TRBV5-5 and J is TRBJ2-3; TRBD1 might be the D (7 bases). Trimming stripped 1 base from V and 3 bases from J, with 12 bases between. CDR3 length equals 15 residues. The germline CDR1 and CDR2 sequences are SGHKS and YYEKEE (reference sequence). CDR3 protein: CASSLRAGGTDTQYF. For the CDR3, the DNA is TGTGCCAGCAGCTTGCGGGCAGGGGGGACAGATACGCAGTATTTT.

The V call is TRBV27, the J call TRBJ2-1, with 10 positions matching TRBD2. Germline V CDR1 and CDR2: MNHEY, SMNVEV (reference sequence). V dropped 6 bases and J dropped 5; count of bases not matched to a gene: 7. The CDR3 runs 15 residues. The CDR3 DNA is TGTGCCAGCAGGCTACGACTAGCGGGCGACAATGAGCAGTTCTTC. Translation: CASRLRLAGDNEQFF.

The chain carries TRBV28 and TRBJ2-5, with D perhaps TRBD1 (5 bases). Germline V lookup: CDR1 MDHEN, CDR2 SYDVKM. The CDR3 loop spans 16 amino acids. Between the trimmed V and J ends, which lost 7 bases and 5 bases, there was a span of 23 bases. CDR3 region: CASTLLTETEGETQYF. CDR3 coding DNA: TGTGCCAGCACCCTACTGACAGAGACGGAAGGGGAGACCCAGTACTTC. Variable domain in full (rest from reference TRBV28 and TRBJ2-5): DVKVTQSSRYLVKRTGEKVFLECVQDMDHENMFWYRQDPGLGLRLIYFSYDVKMKEKGDIPEGYSVSREKKERFSLILESASTNQTSMYLCASTLLTETEGETQYFGPGTRLLVL.